The 32 T cell receptor beta chains in this list originate from one sample, sequenced in a study of blood T cell repertoires in COVID-19. Clones were sequenced by immunoSEQ multiplex PCR, and TCRdb holds only the in-frame ones, with some missing. This repertoire shows around 480,000 clones, 70% to 90% found once; its top ten account for over 10%. Sequencing input: peripheral blood. Receptors were obtained from a woman aged 50 to 60 with COVID-19, enrolled during active disease.

The chain recombines TRBV6-6 with TRBJ2-3, with D possibly matching TRBD2 (5 bases). Germline loops: CDR1 MNHNY, CDR2 SVGAGI (reference sequence). The CDR3 totals 14 residues. Trimming took 5 bases from V and 0 from J, leaving 9 bases between them. DNA for the CDR3: TGTGCCAGCAGTCCGGGGAGAAGCACAGATACGCAGTATTTT. It specifies CASSPGRSTDTQYF.

CDR3 residues: CASSEGRGIAFF. The DNA of the CDR3 is TGTGCCAGCAGTGAAGGAAGGGGTATAGCTTTCTTT. The chain recombines TRBV25-1 with TRBJ1-1; D possibly corresponds to TRBD1 (5 bases). The CDR3 consists of 12 residues. Germline loops: CDR1 MGHDK, CDR2 SYGVNS. V was shortened by 2 bases and J by 10 bases, with 11 bases between the two germline ends.

The V and J genes are TRBV12-3 or TRBV12-4 and TRBJ2-7; the match to TRBD1 covers 7 bases. Unmatched junction bases numbered 2, after V lost 6 bases and J lost 3 bases. The CDR3 is 12 residues long. The CDR3 DNA follows: TGTGCCAGCAGCTACAGGGGCTACGAGCAGTACTTC. Amino acids: CASSYRGYEQYF.

CDR3 residues: CAISESETANQPQHF. Written as DNA, the CDR3 is TGTGCCATCAGTGAGTCGGAGACGGCTAATCAGCCCCAGCATTTT. The genes are TRBV10-3 and TRBJ1-5, with unresolved D. The CDR3 runs 15 residues. Germline CDR1 ENHRY, CDR2 SYGVKD. Deletions cut 0 bases from V and 4 bases from J, with 10 bases between.

This clone was counted a few times. V usage is TRBV4-1 and J usage is TRBJ1-6; 10 bases match TRBD1. This CDR3 spans 14 amino acids. J was trimmed by 10 bases and V by 4 bases; bases with no gene match: 4. CDR1 is MGHRA, CDR2 YSYEKL, per germline. CDR3 protein: CASSLGQGDSPLHF. The CDR3 DNA sequence: TGCGCCAGCAGCCTCGGACAGGGGGACTCACCCCTCCACTTT.

This clone occurred a few times. The V gene is TRBV19, the J gene TRBJ1-1, with D maybe TRBD1 (5 bases). From germline, CDR1 is LNHDA and CDR2 SQIVND (reference sequence). The V and J ends lost 4 bases and 1 base respectively, with 7 bases between them. This CDR3 is 13 amino acids long. CDR3 DNA: TGTGCCAGTAGTAGGGGCCCGAACACTGAAGCTTTCTTT. As protein: CASSRGPNTEAFF.

The rearrangement joins TRBV5-4 to TRBJ2-2, with D perhaps TRBD1 (5 bases). The CDR3 loop spans 15 amino acids. Germline V lookup: CDR1 SGHNT, CDR2 YYREEE (reference sequence). The V end was cut by 2 bases, the J end by 5 bases, with 13 bases between. This chain's CDR3 is CASSFRDRDTGELFF. For the CDR3, the DNA is TGTGCCAGCAGCTTTCGTGACAGAGATACCGGGGAGCTGTTTTTT.

The genes are TRBV7-8 and TRBJ2-1; possibly TRBD2 for D (5 bases). The germline V and J ends were trimmed by 6 bases and 0 bases, with 15 bases remaining between them. CDR3 size: 16 residues. CDR1 SGHVS and CDR2 FQNEAQ come from the germline V gene. CDR3: CASSWPPGGSYNEQFF. The CDR3 bases are TGTGCCAGCAGTTGGCCACCAGGAGGCTCCTACAATGAGCAGTTCTTC. Complete variable domain (other parts from reference TRBV7-8 and TRBJ2-1): GAGVSQSPRYKVAKRGQDVALRCDPISGHVSLFWYQQALGQGPEFLTYFQNEAQLDKSGLPSDRFFAERPEGSVSTLKIQRTQQEDSAVYLCASSWPPGGSYNEQFFGPGTRLTVL.

This clone showed up just a few times. This chain joins TRBV7-9 and TRBJ2-7; maybe TRBD1 (6 bases). The CDR3 is made up of 14 amino acids. V lost 5 bases and J 2 bases, leaving 13 bases between the germline ends. CDR1 is SEHNR, CDR2 FQNEAQ, per germline (reference sequence). CDR3 residues: CASSHEDSTYEQYF. The DNA of the CDR3 is TGTGCCAGCAGCCACGAGGACAGTACCTACGAGCAGTACTTC.

The V call is TRBV18, the J call TRBJ1-1, with D perhaps TRBD1 (6 bases). Germline V gene sequence: CDR1 KGHSH, CDR2 LQKENI. The CDR3 is 17 amino acids. Trimming shortened V by 1 base and J by 4 bases, and 19 bases separated the two germline ends. The CDR3, as DNA: TGTGCCAGCTCACCACTCTCCTTAACAGGGTTAGTCACTGAAGCTTTCTTT. Amino acids: CASSPLSLTGLVTEAFF.

The rearrangement uses TRBV9 and TRBJ1-2; tentatively, D is TRBD1 (6 bases). The germline gives CDR1 SGDLS, CDR2 YYNGEE. The V and J ends lost 3 bases and 3 bases respectively, with 12 bases between them. The length of the CDR3 is 14 residues. CDR3 residues: CASSDQGQDYGYTF. The CDR3 region has the DNA TGTGCCAGCAGCGACCAGGGGCAAGACTATGGCTACACCTTC.

This CDR3 is CASSQDLSRGHYGYTF. The CDR3 nucleotides are TGTGCCAGCAGCCAAGATTTAAGCAGGGGCCACTATGGCTACACCTTC. V is TRBV3-1 (or the pseudogene TRBV3-2) and J is TRBJ1-2; tentative D call: TRBD1 (6 bases). Deletions cut 0 bases from V and 3 bases from J, with 14 bases between. Germline loops: CDR1 LGHDT, CDR2 YNNKEL (reference sequence). The CDR3 runs to 16 residues.

This clone was seen a handful of times. This sequence joins TRBV7-3 and TRBJ2-5; tentative D call: TRBD2 (6 bases). Looked up from germline, CDR1 is SGHTA and CDR2 is FQGTGA. CDR3 length equals 14 residues. V was cut by 3 bases and J by 4 bases, with 12 bases left in between. CDR3 region: CASSLDQGGETQYF. In DNA, the CDR3 is TGTGCCAGCAGCTTGGATCAGGGAGGAGAGACCCAGTACTTC.

This chain links TRBV30 with TRBJ2-1, with D perhaps TRBD2 (6 bases). This CDR3 region has 13 residues. V gave up 0 bases and J gave up 9 bases, with 12 bases separating them. Germline V CDR1 and CDR2: GTSNPN, SVGIG (reference sequence). This CDR3 reads CAWSVEGKGEQFF. DNA of the CDR3: TGTGCCTGGAGTGTGGAGGGGAAAGGTGAGCAGTTCTTC.

The chain joins TRBV6-6 to TRBJ1-1; D is possibly TRBD1 (5 bases). The CDR3 length is 12 residues. The V gene's germline CDR1 is MNHNY and CDR2 SVGAGI (reference sequence). Trimming stripped 7 bases from V and 6 bases from J, with 12 bases between. CDR3: CASNPGGSEAFF. In DNA form, the CDR3 reads TGTGCCAGCAACCCCGGGGGTTCTGAAGCTTTCTTT.

The V call is TRBV29-1, the J call TRBJ1-1; D perhaps matches TRBD1 (5 bases). The germline V gene has CDR1 SQVTM and CDR2 ANQGSEA. The CDR3 consists of 13 residues. Trimming took 4 bases from V and 11 from J, leaving 20 bases between them. The CDR3 bases are TGCAGCGTTGTCGACGGGGGGGAACAGGTGGCTTTCTTT. It encodes CSVVDGGEQVAFF.

The CDR3 spells CASTWRGAGGRETQYF. The CDR3 DNA is TGTGCCAGCACCTGGAGAGGGGCGGGGGGCCGAGAGACCCAGTACTTC. The chain couples TRBV28 to TRBJ2-5, with TRBD2 identical over 8 bases. The junction had 14 bases not matched to a gene; V was cut back by 7 bases and J by 4 bases. The CDR3 loop spans 16 amino acids. Germline loops: CDR1 MDHEN, CDR2 SYDVKM.

V usage is TRBV7-3 and J usage is TRBJ1-1, with TRBD1 as a possible D gene (5 bases). CDR1 is SGHTA and CDR2 is FQGTGA in the germline V gene. Trimming took 2 bases from V and 3 from J, leaving 13 bases between them. The CDR3 consists of 15 residues. The CDR3 DNA reads TGTGCCAGCAGCTTAGGTACAAGGGGATACACTGAAGCTTTCTTT. Translation: CASSLGTRGYTEAFF. Together with reference TRBV7-3 and TRBJ1-1, the CDR3 gives the full variable domain: GAGVSQTPSNKVTEKGKYVELRCDPISGHTALYWYRQSLGQGPEFLIYFQGTGAADDSGLPNDRFFAVRPEGSVSTLKIQRTERGDSAVYLCASSLGTRGYTEAFFGQGTRLTVV.

The J gene is TRBJ2-7, the V gene TRBV27, with a weak D call TRBD1 (5 bases). Trimming removed 8 bases from V and 5 bases from J, with 25 bases in between. Germline CDR1 is MNHEY and CDR2 is SMNVEV (reference sequence). This CDR3 has 16 amino acids. The CDR3 protein is CASLKGQPRGFHEQYF. CDR3 DNA sequence: TGTGCCAGCCTAAAGGGGCAGCCCCGAGGCTTCCACGAGCAGTACTTC.

As regards this clone: Other DNA sequences in the sample encode the same CDR3. The V and J genes are TRBV5-1 and TRBJ1-2, with D perhaps matching TRBD1 (6 bases). V was shortened by 0 bases and J by 2 bases, with 8 bases between the two germline ends. The CDR3 spans 14 residues. Germline V lookup: CDR1 SGHRS, CDR2 YFSETQ. CDR3 in DNA: TGCGCCAGCAGCTTGGGACAGGCGAACTATGGCTACACCTTC. Amino acids: CASSLGQANYGYTF.

The chain links TRBV11-2 to TRBJ1-1, with no clear D. The CDR3 has 13 amino acids. Germline CDR1 reads SGHAT; CDR2 reads FQNNGV. The V gene lost 1 base and the J gene lost 1 base, with 4 bases spanning the gap. CDR3 protein: CASSLVKNTEAFF. The CDR3 coding sequence is TGTGCCAGCAGCTTAGTCAAGAACACTGAAGCTTTCTTT.

The J gene is TRBJ1-2, the V gene TRBV12-3 or TRBV12-4; D is uncertain. The CDR3 has 12 amino acids. The V end lost 3 bases, the J end lost 7 bases, and 9 bases lay between the germline ends. CDR3 DNA sequence: TGTGCCAGCAGTTTGGTACCCGGTGGCTACACCTTC. As protein: CASSLVPGGYTF.

The gene calls are TRBV5-1 and TRBJ2-3; possibly TRBD2 for D (6 bases). The ends were cut back, 4 bases at V and 6 bases at J, with 18 bases in the middle. This CDR3 is built from 15 residues. Germline CDR1 reads SGHRS; CDR2 reads YFSETQ. The CDR3 DNA reads as TGCGCCAGCAGCCCGGAGGGGCCTCCTCGGGATACGCAGTATTTT. Translation gives CASSPEGPPRDTQYF.

The chain recombines TRBV7-2 with TRBJ2-2, with D possibly TRBD1 on 7 matching bases. Between the trimmed V and J ends, which lost 5 bases and 2 bases, there was a span of 15 bases. The CDR3 sequence is 16 residues long. Germline assignment: CDR1 SGHTA and CDR2 FQGNSA. The CDR3 nucleotides are TGTGCCAGCAGCCGCCCAGGGGGACTTAACACCGGGGAGCTGTTTTTT. Translated: CASSRPGGLNTGELFF.

This sequence joins TRBV2 and TRBJ1-1; D ambiguous. CDR1 SNHLY and CDR2 FYNNEI come from the germline V gene. V shed 1 base and J shed 3 bases, with 12 bases lying between them. The CDR3 consists of 15 residues. The CDR3 protein is CASSEGLRGYTEAFF. Written as DNA, the CDR3 is TGTGCCAGCAGTGAAGGCCTACGGGGTTACACTGAAGCTTTCTTT.

This rearrangement joins TRBV2 to TRBJ2-4; no firm D call. V shed 3 bases and J shed 0 bases, with 9 bases lying between them. The germline CDR1 and CDR2 sequences are SNHLY and FYNNEI. There are 15 residues in the CDR3. The CDR3 loop is CASSDSALAKNIQYF. CDR3 bases: TGTGCCAGCAGTGACTCAGCGCTAGCCAAAAACATTCAGTACTTC.

A single count supports this clone. The J gene is TRBJ1-4, the V gene TRBV7-8; TRBD1 might be the D (5 bases). The length of the CDR3 is 16 residues. V shed 2 bases and J shed 0 bases, with 10 bases lying between them. Germline V gene sequence: CDR1 SGHVS, CDR2 FQNEAQ. The chain's CDR3 is CASSLNQGSTNEKLFF. Written as DNA, the CDR3 is TGTGCCAGCAGCTTAAATCAGGGCTCAACTAATGAAAAACTGTTTTTT.

In its sample, this clone was seen a few times. V gene TRBV4-2 combines with J gene TRBJ1-1, with no clear D. The CDR3 is 16 residues long. The ends were cut back, 0 bases at V and 1 base at J, with 12 bases in the middle. Germline values: CDR1 LGHNA, CDR2 YNFKEQ. For the CDR3, the DNA is TGTGCCAGCAGCCAAGATTGGGCTTTGGGGAACACTGAAGCTTTCTTT. It yields the protein CASSQDWALGNTEAFF.

The chain is built from TRBV3-1 (or the pseudogene TRBV3-2) and TRBJ1-1; a possible D gene is TRBD1 (5 bases). Germline CDR1 reads LGHDT; CDR2 reads YNNKEL (reference sequence). V was pared by 0 bases and J by 0 bases, with 11 bases between. The CDR3 has 16 amino acids. The CDR3 DNA sequence: TGTGCCAGCAGCCAAGATGGAGGAGGGGTGAACACTGAAGCTTTCTTT. Encoded protein: CASSQDGGGVNTEAFF.

This clone was observed a few times. The V and J genes are TRBV19 and TRBJ2-3; 10 bases agree with TRBD2. CDR3 length: 16 amino acids. V gave up 3 bases and J gave up 2 bases; unmatched junction bases: 5. Germline V gene data show CDR1 as LNHDA and CDR2 as SQIVND (reference sequence). DNA for the CDR3: TGTGCCAGTAGTATGATTAGCGGGGGGTCCACAGATACGCAGTATTTT. Its protein is CASSMISGGSTDTQYF.

The gene calls are TRBV18 and TRBJ1-2; tentative D call: TRBD1 (6 bases). The CDR3 spans 18 residues. From germline, CDR1 is KGHSH and CDR2 LQKENI. Trimming removed 6 bases at V and 8 bases at J, with 31 bases between. In DNA form, the CDR3 reads TGTGCCAGCTCGCCCTTACCGGGACATCGAGTCGGTGGCCTCGGCTACACCTTC. This gives the protein CASSPLPGHRVGGLGYTF.

The V gene is TRBV6-5, the J gene TRBJ1-2; D possibly corresponds to TRBD1 (6 bases). The CDR3 spans 13 residues. The V end lost 6 bases, the J end lost 4 bases, and 12 bases lay between the germline ends. Germline V gene data show CDR1 as MNHEY and CDR2 as SVGAGI. CDR3 bases: TGTGCCAGCAGCCTACAGGGTGGCTATGGCTACACCTTC. Translated: CASSLQGGYGYTF.